A selection of T cell receptor beta chains follows, all from one sample in a study of blood T cell repertoires in COVID-19. Using immunoSEQ multiplex PCR, the repertoire was profiled, and TCRdb retains in-frame clones only, with some absent. The sample consists of about half a million clones, approximately 91% of them appearing once. The sample consisted of PBMCs or T cells enriched from blood (not recorded which). These receptors were obtained from a woman aged 55-69 years who had recovered from COVID-19. The CDR3 runs from the conserved cysteine through the conserved F or W. The D gene is left open where the match is weak. Clone size is given for some rows only: seen once, a few or many times, or a class if the clone is expanded.

j_call clone_size v_call d_call cdr3_nt cdr3_aa
TRBJ2-1 NA TRBV6-5 NA TGTGCCACCTCTGGCTGGGGGCAAAACAATGAGCAGTTCTTC CATSGWGQNNEQFF
TRBJ2-2 NA TRBV7-9 TRBD1 TGTGCCAGCAGAGGGACAGGGGACACCGGGGAGCTGTTTTTT CASRGTGDTGELFF
TRBJ2-2 NA TRBV6-2/TRBV6-3 TRBD1 TGTGCCAGCAGTCGCACCGGGACAGAACTGACCGGGGAGCTGTTTTTT CASSRTGTELTGELFF
TRBJ2-6 NA TRBV29-1 NA TGCAGCGTCAGGGACTCTGGGGCCAACGTCCTGACTTTC CSVRDSGANVLTF
TRBJ1-3 NA TRBV6-5 TRBD1 TGTGCCAGCAGTTCAGGGGGATTGGGTGGAAACACCATATATTTT CASSSGGLGGNTIYF
TRBJ2-3 NA TRBV7-9 NA TGTGCCAGCAGCTTAGCGCGGGGTTTCACAGATACGCAGTATTTT CASSLARGFTDTQYF
TRBJ1-5 NA TRBV4-1 NA TGCGCCAGCAGCCAAGTTCTTGATCAGCCCCAGCATTTT CASSQVLDQPQHF
TRBJ2-2 few TRBV7-6 TRBD2 TGTGCCAGCAACGCCCTGTGGGGGGGAAACACCGGGGAGCTGTTTTTT CASNALWGGNTGELFF
TRBJ2-7 NA TRBV5-1 NA TGCGCCAGCAGCTTGCCAGGGAACGCCTACGAGCAGTACTTC CASSLPGNAYEQYF
TRBJ2-1 few TRBV28 NA TGTGCCAGCAGTCGGCCCGACTCGAGACTGACGCAGTTCTTC CASSRPDSRLTQFF
TRBJ1-4 NA TRBV6-2/TRBV6-3 NA TGTGCCAGCAGTTACCTGGAAAAACTGTTTTTT CASSYLEKLFF
TRBJ2-1 NA TRBV5-1 NA TGCGCCAGCAGCTCATGGGCTAGCCGCAGCAATGAGCAGTTCTTC CASSSWASRSNEQFF
TRBJ2-1 NA TRBV5-1 TRBD1 TGCGCCAGCAGCTGGACCTCCGGGACAGGAAGTTACAATGAGCAGTTCTTC CASSWTSGTGSYNEQFF
TRBJ1-2 NA TRBV9 TRBD1 TGTGCCAGCAGCTCGGGACAGGGGGCAGGAGATGGCTACACCTTC CASSSGQGAGDGYTF
TRBJ2-4 NA TRBV6-5 TRBD1 TGTGCCAGCAGCCTGGACAGGTTTGCCAAAAACATTCAGTACTTC CASSLDRFAKNIQYF
TRBJ2-7 NA TRBV6-5 NA TGTGCCAGCAGTCCGCCGCAGGGAACCTACGAGCAGTACTTC CASSPPQGTYEQYF
TRBJ1-1 NA TRBV7-9 NA TGTGCCAGCAGCCCCCCGGGTGTAGGGGCCGCCAGGGAAGCTTTCTTT CASSPPGVGAAREAFF
TRBJ1-4 NA TRBV28 TRBD1 TGTGCCAGCAGTTCCGCACAGGGGAGTGAAAAACTGTTTTTT CASSSAQGSEKLFF
TRBJ1-2 NA TRBV19 NA TGTGCCAGTAGTACCCTCTCCGGACAGTCGAACTATGGCTACACCTTC CASSTLSGQSNYGYTF
TRBJ1-4 NA TRBV6-5 TRBD1 TGTGCCAGCAGTTTCACAGGGGGCACTAATGAAAAACTGTTTTTT CASSFTGGTNEKLFF
TRBJ1-1 NA TRBV5-6 TRBD1 TGTGCCAGCAGATACGGGCCGGGACAGGGATTCACTGAAGCTTTCTTT CASRYGPGQGFTEAFF
TRBJ2-3 NA TRBV19 NA TGTGCCAGTAGTCGGCCGCGGGCAGCAGGAGATACGCAGTATTTT CASSRPRAAGDTQYF
TRBJ1-1 NA TRBV6-5 NA TGTGCCAGCAGGCGGGGTAACACTGAAGCTTTCTTT CASRRGNTEAFF
TRBJ1-2 NA TRBV19 NA TGTGCCAGTAGTTTAGGAGGGAGCGGCTACACCTTC CASSLGGSGYTF
TRBJ2-1 NA TRBV4-1 TRBD2 TGCGCCAGCAGCCAAGATCGGGCTAGCGGGGGGTTTAATGAGCAGTTCTTC CASSQDRASGGFNEQFF
TRBJ1-3 NA TRBV4-2 NA TGTGCCAGCAGCCAAGATTTTCTACGCCTTATCTCTGGAAACACCATATATTTT CASSQDFLRLISGNTIYF
TRBJ1-2 NA TRBV24-1 NA TGTGCCACCAGTGACAGTCCCTATGGCTACACCTTC CATSDSPYGYTF
TRBJ2-5 NA TRBV7-2 NA TGTGCCAGCAGCTTAGAGCTCCCCCAGACCCAGTACTTC CASSLELPQTQYF
TRBJ1-2 few TRBV19 NA TGTGCCAGTAGCATGGGGGGGCTCTATGGCTACACCTTC CASSMGGLYGYTF
TRBJ1-6 NA TRBV4-1 TRBD1 TGCGCCAGCAGCCAGTACATTTCGGTACAGGGGTCGTCAAGTAATTCACCCCTCCACTTT CASSQYISVQGSSSNSPLHF
TRBJ2-7 NA TRBV6-5 TRBD1 TGTGCCAGCACTCAACAGGGGGCTGTAACACACGAGCAGTACTTC CASTQQGAVTHEQYF
TRBJ1-2 NA TRBV10-3 TRBD1 TGTGCCATCAACCACGACAGGGGGCTCGATGGCTACACCTTC CAINHDRGLDGYTF
TRBJ2-1 NA TRBV5-1 NA TGCGCCAGCAGCTTGCTCGGGAGTGACAATGAGCAGTTCTTC CASSLLGSDNEQFF
TRBJ1-3 NA TRBV9 TRBD1 TGTGCCAGCAGCTCTCGGACAGGGAACTCTGGAAACACCATATATTTT CASSSRTGNSGNTIYF
TRBJ2-7 NA TRBV2 NA TGTGCCAGCAGGCGGCTGAGAAAGGGACACCTGAGCTCCTACGAGCAGTACTTC CASRRLRKGHLSSYEQYF
TRBJ1-3 NA TRBV25-1 NA TGTGCCAGCAGTGAATCGAGGGTCTCTGGAAACACCATATATTTT CASSESRVSGNTIYF
TRBJ2-6 NA TRBV10-3 NA TGTGCCATCAGCCCCCAGTCCCGCTCTGGGGCCAACGTCCTGACTTTC CAISPQSRSGANVLTF
TRBJ2-1 NA TRBV6-5 NA TGTGCCAGCAGTCTTGGCAGGGGCGATGAGCAGTTCTTC CASSLGRGDEQFF
TRBJ2-7 NA TRBV5-1 TRBD1 TGCGCCAGCAGCCCCGGGACAGGGGGCTCCTACGAGCAGTACTTC CASSPGTGGSYEQYF
TRBJ1-2 NA TRBV19 TRBD1 TGTGCCAGTAAAACAGGGGATCAGGCTGGCTACACCTTC CASKTGDQAGYTF
TRBJ2-7 few TRBV5-1 NA TGCGCCAGCAGCTTCCCGGGGGACGAGCAGTACTTC CASSFPGDEQYF
TRBJ1-2 NA TRBV2 NA TGTGCCAGCTTCGAAGGGGGGGCCACTAACTATGGCTACACCTTC CASFEGGATNYGYTF
TRBJ1-5 NA TRBV13 NA TGTGCCAGCAGCTTAGGACTCAGGAGCAATCAGCCCCAGCATTTT CASSLGLRSNQPQHF
TRBJ1-1 NA TRBV7-8 NA TGTGCCAGCAGCCCCGAGGGGGGGCCCCAGACGAACACTGAAGCTTTCTTT CASSPEGGPQTNTEAFF
TRBJ2-5 NA TRBV6-1 NA TGTGCCAGCAGCCGACAGGATCAAGAGACCCAGTACTTC CASSRQDQETQYF
TRBJ2-5 NA TRBV4-1 TRBD2 TGCGCCAGCAGCCAAGCTAGCGGGGGGGAAGAGACCCAGTACTTC CASSQASGGEETQYF
TRBJ2-1 NA TRBV5-1 TRBD1 TGCGCCAGCAGCATCACCGGGACAGGGAATGCTAATGAGCAGTTCTTC CASSITGTGNANEQFF
TRBJ2-3 NA TRBV2 TRBD2 TGTGCCAGCAGTCTAGCGGGAATGTCAACAGATACGCAGTATTTT CASSLAGMSTDTQYF
TRBJ2-1 NA TRBV7-6 TRBD2 TGTGCCAGCAGCTTAGCGCTTAGCGGGGGGTACAATGAGCAGTTCTTC CASSLALSGGYNEQFF
TRBJ2-2 NA TRBV7-8 TRBD2 TGTGCCGTTAACGCGGGACTAGCCGCCGGGGAGCTGTTTTTT CAVNAGLAAGELFF
TRBJ1-3 NA TRBV15 NA TGTGCCACCAGCAGAGACAGCTCTGGAAACACCATATATTTT CATSRDSSGNTIYF